This T cell receptor beta chain is from a study of shared clonotypes between healthy human individuals. Study-wide context: A couple of women and a few men aged 18 to 49 made up the donors.

An assay was performed, and its level was deep. Profiling relied on immunoSEQ multiplex PCR, and the TCRdb table lists in-frame clones only, not all of them. The sample includes some 1,100,000 clones, around 78% of them seen just once. Whole-study findings and limits: Having only a few donors restricted how much genetic and exposure-history diversity was captured. Clonotypes shared by all four donors outscored non-shared clonotypes in generation probability.

Details on this clone: The antigen is unknown.

Trimming took off 5 bases at V and 0 bases at J, with 12 bases between the two ends. The CDR3 consists of 14 residues. Germline values: CDR1 GTSNPN, CDR2 SVGIG (reference sequence). This clonotype was sampled from a man younger than 30 in good health. Some clones in this sample may be carry-over from other donors' samples. The sample comprised memory CD4+ T cells from PBMCs. Subset defined: CD45RA-negative fraction. The J gene is TRBJ2-3, the V gene TRBV30; D is possibly TRBD2 (5 bases). The CDR3 is CAWGRVPSTDTQYF. For the CDR3, the DNA is TGTGCCTGGGGGCGGGTCCCGAGCACAGATACGCAGTATTTT.